The T cell receptor beta chain described here comes from a study of blood T cell repertoires in COVID-19. Study in general: T cells, B-cell-depleted T cells, or PBMCs supplied cDNA or gDNA.

The protocol was immunoSEQ multiplex PCR, while the TCRdb copy is restricted to in-frame clones and leaves out a portion. The sample holds about 350,000 clones, roughly 89% seen once. V lost 3 bases and J lost 4; bases outside the gene matches: 5. The V gene's germline CDR1 is KGHSH and CDR2 LQKENI. This CDR3 has 14 residues. V gene TRBV18 combines with J gene TRBJ1-1; 7 bases fit TRBD1. Sequencing input: peripheral blood. The receptor was derived from a woman aged 55-70 years with COVID-19, enrolled during active disease. This chain's CDR3 is CASSPRDSPTEAFF. The CDR3 nucleotides are TGTGCCAGCTCACCTAGGGACAGCCCCACTGAAGCTTTCTTT.